This T cell receptor beta chain was identified during a study of blood T cell repertoires in COVID-19. Study details: Sites across the United States, Italy and Spain contributed samples from acute and convalescent COVID-19. The cDNA or gDNA used as material had been derived from T cells, B-cell-depleted T cells, or PBMCs.

Authors' methods: How many nucleated cells were present was estimated from reference gene primer amplification. This table comes from immunoSEQ multiplex PCR, and its TCRdb copy is limited to in-frame clones, with some not included. V and J calls and clone size come straight from that table; D and trimming were deduced from the DNA. The sample includes approximately 60,000 clones, 80% to 90% seen only once; the top ten take more than 2.5%. CDR3 length equals 14 residues. Germline V gene sequence: CDR1 SGHNT, CDR2 YENEEA. Trimming shortened V by 1 base and J by 6 bases, and 13 bases separated the two germline ends.

The chain carries TRBV11-3 and TRBJ2-7; perhaps TRBD2 as D (5 bases). Sequencing was done on a sample of peripheral blood. This TCR was sampled from a man aged 45-65 years with active COVID-19. In DNA form, the CDR3 reads TGTGCCAGCAGCTTAGGAGCCTCCGGAGGCGAGCAGTACTTC. Protein sequence: CASSLGASGGEQYF. Variable domain in full (rest from reference TRBV11-3 and TRBJ2-7): EAGVVQSPRYKIIEKKQPVAFWCNPISGHNTLYWYLQNLGQGPELLIRYENEEAVDDSQLPKDRFSAERLKGVDSTLKIQPAELGDSAVYLCASSLGASGGEQYFGPGTRLTVT.